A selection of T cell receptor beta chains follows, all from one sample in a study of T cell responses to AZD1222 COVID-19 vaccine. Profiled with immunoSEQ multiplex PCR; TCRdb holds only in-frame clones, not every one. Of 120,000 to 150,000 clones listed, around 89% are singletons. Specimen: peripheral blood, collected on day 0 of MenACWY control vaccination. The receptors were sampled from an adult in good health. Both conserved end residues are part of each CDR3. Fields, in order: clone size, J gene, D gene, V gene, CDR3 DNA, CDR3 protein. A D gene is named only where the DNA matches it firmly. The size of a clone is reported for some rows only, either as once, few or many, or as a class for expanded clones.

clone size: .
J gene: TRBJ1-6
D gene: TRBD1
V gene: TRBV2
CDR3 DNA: TGTGCCAGCAGGCCCAGACAGGGGAGTAAAGGATCACCCCTCCACTTT
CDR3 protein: CASRPRQGSKGSPLHF

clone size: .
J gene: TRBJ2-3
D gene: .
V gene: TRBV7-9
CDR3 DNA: TGTGCCAGCAGCTCCCGACTGTACACGCAGTATTTT
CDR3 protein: CASSSRLYTQYF

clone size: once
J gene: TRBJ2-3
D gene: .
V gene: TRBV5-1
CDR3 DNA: TGCGCCAGCAGCTTGGTTGGCCAGGGAGGGGGAGATACGCAGTATTTT
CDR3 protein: CASSLVGQGGGDTQYF

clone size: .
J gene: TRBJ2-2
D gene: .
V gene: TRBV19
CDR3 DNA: TGTGCCAGTAGTATAGCAGCAGGGGCAAACACCGGGGAGCTGTTTTTT
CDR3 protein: CASSIAAGANTGELFF

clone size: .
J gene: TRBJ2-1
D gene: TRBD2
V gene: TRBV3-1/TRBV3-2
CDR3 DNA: TGTGCCAGCAGCCGATCAACTAGCGGGGCTCTCAATGAGCAGTTCTTC
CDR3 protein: CASSRSTSGALNEQFF

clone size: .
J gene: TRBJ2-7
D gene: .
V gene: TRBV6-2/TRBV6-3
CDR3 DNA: TGTGCCAGCAGTTACGATGCATCTAGCTACGAGCAGTACTTC
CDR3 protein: CASSYDASSYEQYF

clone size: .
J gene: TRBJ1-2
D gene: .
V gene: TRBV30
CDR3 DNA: TGTGCCTGGAGGGCGCGCGGGGGCGTCTATGGCTACACCTTC
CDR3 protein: CAWRARGGVYGYTF

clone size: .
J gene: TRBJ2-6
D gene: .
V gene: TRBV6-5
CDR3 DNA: TGTGCCAGCAGTTTTCCAGGGTCTGGGGCCAACGTCCTGACTTTC
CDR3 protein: CASSFPGSGANVLTF

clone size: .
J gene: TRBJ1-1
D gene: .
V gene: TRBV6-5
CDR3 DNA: TGTGCCAGCAGTTTACAGGGTGCGGAGACTTTCTTT
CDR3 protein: CASSLQGAETFF

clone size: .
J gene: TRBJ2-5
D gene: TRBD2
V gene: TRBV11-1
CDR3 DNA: TGTGCCAGCAGCTTAAGAAGACTAGCGGCCCAAGAGACCCAGTACTTC
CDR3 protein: CASSLRRLAAQETQYF

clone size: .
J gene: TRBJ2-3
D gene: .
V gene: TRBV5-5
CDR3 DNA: TGTGCCAGCAGCCAAGTGGGCAGGGGCACAGATACGCAGTATTTT
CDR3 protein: CASSQVGRGTDTQYF

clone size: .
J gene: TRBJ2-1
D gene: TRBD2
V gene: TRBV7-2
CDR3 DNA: TGTGCCAGCAGCCCCGTCGATGCGGGAGGGTACAATGAGCAGTTCTTC
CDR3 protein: CASSPVDAGGYNEQFF

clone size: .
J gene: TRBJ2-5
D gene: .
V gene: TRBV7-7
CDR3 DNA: TGTGCTAGCAGCTCATCCCAGGGTCCGGGACACGTCAAAGAGACCCAGTACTTC
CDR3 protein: CASSSSQGPGHVKETQYF

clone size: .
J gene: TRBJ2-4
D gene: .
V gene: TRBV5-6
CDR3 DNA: TGTGCCAGCAGCTTGAAGGGCATCGGGAACATTCAGTACTTC
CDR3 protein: CASSLKGIGNIQYF

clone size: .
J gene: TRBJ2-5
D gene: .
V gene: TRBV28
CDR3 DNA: TGTGCCAGCAGTTTTTCCGACCGCCCCAGGGAGACCCAGTACTTC
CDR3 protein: CASSFSDRPRETQYF

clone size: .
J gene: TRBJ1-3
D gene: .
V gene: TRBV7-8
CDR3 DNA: TGTGCCAGCAGCTTGAGCTCTGGAAACACCATATATTTT
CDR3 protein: CASSLSSGNTIYF

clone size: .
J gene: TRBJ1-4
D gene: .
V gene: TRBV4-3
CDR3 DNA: TGCGCCAGCAGCCAAGATCGGAGGGAAAAACTGTTTTTT
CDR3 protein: CASSQDRREKLFF

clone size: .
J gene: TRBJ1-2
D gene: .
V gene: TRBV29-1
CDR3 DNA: TGCAGCGTTGAAGAGGGCCGACTCGGGACCGGGCGGGGCTACACCTTC
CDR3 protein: CSVEEGRLGTGRGYTF

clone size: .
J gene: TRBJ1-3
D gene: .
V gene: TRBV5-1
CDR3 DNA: TGCGCCAGCAGCACCGGGACGCAAGGAGGTGGAAACACCATATATTTT
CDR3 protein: CASSTGTQGGGNTIYF

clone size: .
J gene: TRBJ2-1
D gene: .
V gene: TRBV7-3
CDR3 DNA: TGTGCCAGCAGCATAACTCCGGGACTGCGCAATGAGCAGTTCTTC
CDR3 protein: CASSITPGLRNEQFF

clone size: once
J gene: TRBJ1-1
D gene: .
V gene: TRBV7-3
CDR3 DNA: TGTGCCAGCAGCCCCGGGACGCCGAACACTGAAGCTTTCTTT
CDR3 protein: CASSPGTPNTEAFF

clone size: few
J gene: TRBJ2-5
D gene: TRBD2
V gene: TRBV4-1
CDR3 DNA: TGCGCCAGCAGCCAAAATTTGGCTAGCGGAAGTCGGACCCAGTACTTC
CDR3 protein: CASSQNLASGSRTQYF

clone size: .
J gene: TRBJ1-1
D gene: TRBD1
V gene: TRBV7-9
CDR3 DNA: TGTGCCAGCAGCGTCGGACAGGGGTTCGGAGCTTTCTTT
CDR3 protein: CASSVGQGFGAFF

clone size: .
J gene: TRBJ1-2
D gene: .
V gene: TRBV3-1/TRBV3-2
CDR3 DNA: TGTGCCAGCAGCCAAGGTCAGACCAACTATGGCTACACCTTC
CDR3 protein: CASSQGQTNYGYTF

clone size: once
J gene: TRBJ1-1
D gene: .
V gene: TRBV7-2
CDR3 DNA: TGTGCCAGCAGCCCCTCTACGCAAAACACTGAAGCTTTCTTT
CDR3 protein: CASSPSTQNTEAFF

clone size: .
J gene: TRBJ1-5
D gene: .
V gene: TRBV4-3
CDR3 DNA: TGCGCCAGCAGCCAAGATCGAAATCAGCCCCAGCATTTT
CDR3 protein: CASSQDRNQPQHF

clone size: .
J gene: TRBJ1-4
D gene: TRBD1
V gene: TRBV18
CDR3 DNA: TGTGCCAGCTCACCGGGACAGGGAGTAGGTAAACTGTTTTTT
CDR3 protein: CASSPGQGVGKLFF

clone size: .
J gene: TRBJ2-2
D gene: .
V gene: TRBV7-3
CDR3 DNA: TGTGCCAGCAGCCGGGGGACAGTCACCGGGGAGCTGTTTTTT
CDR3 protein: CASSRGTVTGELFF

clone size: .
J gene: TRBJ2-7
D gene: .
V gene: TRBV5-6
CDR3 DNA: TGTGCCAGCAGCTTAGCCTACGAGCAGTACTTC
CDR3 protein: CASSLAYEQYF

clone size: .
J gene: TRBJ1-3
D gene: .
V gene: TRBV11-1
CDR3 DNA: TGTGCCAGCAGCTTGAACAGGGCTGGAAACACCATATATTTT
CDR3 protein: CASSLNRAGNTIYF

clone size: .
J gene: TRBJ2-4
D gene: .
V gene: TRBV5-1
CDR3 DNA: TGCGCCAGCAGCAAGACACTAGCCAAAAACATTCAGTACTTC
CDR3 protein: CASSKTLAKNIQYF

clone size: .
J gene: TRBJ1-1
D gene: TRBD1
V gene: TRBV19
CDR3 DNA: TGTGCCAGTAGCGAGACAGGGGTTCCTGAAGCTTTCTTT
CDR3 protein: CASSETGVPEAFF

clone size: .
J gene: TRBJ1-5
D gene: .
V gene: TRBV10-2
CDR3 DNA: TGCGCCATCTCGGGGCAGTTCAATCAGCCCCAGCATTTT
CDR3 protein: CAISGQFNQPQHF

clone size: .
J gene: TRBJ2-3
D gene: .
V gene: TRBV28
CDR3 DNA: TGTGCCAGCAGTGGTAGCGGAGCAGACACAGATACGCAGTATTTT
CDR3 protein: CASSGSGADTDTQYF

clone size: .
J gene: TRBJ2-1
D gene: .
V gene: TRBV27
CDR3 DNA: TGTGCCAGCAGTTTAGTTGCGTCCAATGAGCAGTTCTTC
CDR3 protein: CASSLVASNEQFF

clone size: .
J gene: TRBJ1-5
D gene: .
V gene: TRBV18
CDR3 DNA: TGTGCCAGCTCCGAGGGGACACGCAATCAGCCCCAGCATTTT
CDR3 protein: CASSEGTRNQPQHF

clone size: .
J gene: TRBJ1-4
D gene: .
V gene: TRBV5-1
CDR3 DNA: TGCGCCAGCAGCTTCTTTCTACAGGGCACAACTAATGAAAAACTGTTTTTT
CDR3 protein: CASSFFLQGTTNEKLFF

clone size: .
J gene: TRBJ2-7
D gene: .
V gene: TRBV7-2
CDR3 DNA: TGTGCCAGCAGCCCCCTGTCGGGGGCGGTCTACGAGCAGTACTTC
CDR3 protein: CASSPLSGAVYEQYF

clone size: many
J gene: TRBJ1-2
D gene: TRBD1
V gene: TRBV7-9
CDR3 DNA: TGTGCCAGCAGCTTATGGACAGGGGGGGAGATCTATGGCTACACCTTC
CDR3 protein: CASSLWTGGEIYGYTF

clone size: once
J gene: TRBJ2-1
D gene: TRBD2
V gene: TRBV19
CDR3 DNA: TGTGCCAGTAGTAAGCGGGAGGCTCTTGAGCAGTTCTTC
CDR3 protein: CASSKREALEQFF

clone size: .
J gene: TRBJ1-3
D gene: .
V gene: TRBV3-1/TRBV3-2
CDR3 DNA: TGTGCCAGCAGCCAAGGGGACATTGGAAACACCATATATTTT
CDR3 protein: CASSQGDIGNTIYF

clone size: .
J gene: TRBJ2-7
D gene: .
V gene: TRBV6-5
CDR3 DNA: TGTGCCAGCAGTTACGGGGCAGGGTTCGAGCAGTACTTC
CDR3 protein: CASSYGAGFEQYF

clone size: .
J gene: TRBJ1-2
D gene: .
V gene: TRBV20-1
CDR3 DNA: TGCAGTGCTACAGCTATCTATGGCTACACCTTC
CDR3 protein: CSATAIYGYTF